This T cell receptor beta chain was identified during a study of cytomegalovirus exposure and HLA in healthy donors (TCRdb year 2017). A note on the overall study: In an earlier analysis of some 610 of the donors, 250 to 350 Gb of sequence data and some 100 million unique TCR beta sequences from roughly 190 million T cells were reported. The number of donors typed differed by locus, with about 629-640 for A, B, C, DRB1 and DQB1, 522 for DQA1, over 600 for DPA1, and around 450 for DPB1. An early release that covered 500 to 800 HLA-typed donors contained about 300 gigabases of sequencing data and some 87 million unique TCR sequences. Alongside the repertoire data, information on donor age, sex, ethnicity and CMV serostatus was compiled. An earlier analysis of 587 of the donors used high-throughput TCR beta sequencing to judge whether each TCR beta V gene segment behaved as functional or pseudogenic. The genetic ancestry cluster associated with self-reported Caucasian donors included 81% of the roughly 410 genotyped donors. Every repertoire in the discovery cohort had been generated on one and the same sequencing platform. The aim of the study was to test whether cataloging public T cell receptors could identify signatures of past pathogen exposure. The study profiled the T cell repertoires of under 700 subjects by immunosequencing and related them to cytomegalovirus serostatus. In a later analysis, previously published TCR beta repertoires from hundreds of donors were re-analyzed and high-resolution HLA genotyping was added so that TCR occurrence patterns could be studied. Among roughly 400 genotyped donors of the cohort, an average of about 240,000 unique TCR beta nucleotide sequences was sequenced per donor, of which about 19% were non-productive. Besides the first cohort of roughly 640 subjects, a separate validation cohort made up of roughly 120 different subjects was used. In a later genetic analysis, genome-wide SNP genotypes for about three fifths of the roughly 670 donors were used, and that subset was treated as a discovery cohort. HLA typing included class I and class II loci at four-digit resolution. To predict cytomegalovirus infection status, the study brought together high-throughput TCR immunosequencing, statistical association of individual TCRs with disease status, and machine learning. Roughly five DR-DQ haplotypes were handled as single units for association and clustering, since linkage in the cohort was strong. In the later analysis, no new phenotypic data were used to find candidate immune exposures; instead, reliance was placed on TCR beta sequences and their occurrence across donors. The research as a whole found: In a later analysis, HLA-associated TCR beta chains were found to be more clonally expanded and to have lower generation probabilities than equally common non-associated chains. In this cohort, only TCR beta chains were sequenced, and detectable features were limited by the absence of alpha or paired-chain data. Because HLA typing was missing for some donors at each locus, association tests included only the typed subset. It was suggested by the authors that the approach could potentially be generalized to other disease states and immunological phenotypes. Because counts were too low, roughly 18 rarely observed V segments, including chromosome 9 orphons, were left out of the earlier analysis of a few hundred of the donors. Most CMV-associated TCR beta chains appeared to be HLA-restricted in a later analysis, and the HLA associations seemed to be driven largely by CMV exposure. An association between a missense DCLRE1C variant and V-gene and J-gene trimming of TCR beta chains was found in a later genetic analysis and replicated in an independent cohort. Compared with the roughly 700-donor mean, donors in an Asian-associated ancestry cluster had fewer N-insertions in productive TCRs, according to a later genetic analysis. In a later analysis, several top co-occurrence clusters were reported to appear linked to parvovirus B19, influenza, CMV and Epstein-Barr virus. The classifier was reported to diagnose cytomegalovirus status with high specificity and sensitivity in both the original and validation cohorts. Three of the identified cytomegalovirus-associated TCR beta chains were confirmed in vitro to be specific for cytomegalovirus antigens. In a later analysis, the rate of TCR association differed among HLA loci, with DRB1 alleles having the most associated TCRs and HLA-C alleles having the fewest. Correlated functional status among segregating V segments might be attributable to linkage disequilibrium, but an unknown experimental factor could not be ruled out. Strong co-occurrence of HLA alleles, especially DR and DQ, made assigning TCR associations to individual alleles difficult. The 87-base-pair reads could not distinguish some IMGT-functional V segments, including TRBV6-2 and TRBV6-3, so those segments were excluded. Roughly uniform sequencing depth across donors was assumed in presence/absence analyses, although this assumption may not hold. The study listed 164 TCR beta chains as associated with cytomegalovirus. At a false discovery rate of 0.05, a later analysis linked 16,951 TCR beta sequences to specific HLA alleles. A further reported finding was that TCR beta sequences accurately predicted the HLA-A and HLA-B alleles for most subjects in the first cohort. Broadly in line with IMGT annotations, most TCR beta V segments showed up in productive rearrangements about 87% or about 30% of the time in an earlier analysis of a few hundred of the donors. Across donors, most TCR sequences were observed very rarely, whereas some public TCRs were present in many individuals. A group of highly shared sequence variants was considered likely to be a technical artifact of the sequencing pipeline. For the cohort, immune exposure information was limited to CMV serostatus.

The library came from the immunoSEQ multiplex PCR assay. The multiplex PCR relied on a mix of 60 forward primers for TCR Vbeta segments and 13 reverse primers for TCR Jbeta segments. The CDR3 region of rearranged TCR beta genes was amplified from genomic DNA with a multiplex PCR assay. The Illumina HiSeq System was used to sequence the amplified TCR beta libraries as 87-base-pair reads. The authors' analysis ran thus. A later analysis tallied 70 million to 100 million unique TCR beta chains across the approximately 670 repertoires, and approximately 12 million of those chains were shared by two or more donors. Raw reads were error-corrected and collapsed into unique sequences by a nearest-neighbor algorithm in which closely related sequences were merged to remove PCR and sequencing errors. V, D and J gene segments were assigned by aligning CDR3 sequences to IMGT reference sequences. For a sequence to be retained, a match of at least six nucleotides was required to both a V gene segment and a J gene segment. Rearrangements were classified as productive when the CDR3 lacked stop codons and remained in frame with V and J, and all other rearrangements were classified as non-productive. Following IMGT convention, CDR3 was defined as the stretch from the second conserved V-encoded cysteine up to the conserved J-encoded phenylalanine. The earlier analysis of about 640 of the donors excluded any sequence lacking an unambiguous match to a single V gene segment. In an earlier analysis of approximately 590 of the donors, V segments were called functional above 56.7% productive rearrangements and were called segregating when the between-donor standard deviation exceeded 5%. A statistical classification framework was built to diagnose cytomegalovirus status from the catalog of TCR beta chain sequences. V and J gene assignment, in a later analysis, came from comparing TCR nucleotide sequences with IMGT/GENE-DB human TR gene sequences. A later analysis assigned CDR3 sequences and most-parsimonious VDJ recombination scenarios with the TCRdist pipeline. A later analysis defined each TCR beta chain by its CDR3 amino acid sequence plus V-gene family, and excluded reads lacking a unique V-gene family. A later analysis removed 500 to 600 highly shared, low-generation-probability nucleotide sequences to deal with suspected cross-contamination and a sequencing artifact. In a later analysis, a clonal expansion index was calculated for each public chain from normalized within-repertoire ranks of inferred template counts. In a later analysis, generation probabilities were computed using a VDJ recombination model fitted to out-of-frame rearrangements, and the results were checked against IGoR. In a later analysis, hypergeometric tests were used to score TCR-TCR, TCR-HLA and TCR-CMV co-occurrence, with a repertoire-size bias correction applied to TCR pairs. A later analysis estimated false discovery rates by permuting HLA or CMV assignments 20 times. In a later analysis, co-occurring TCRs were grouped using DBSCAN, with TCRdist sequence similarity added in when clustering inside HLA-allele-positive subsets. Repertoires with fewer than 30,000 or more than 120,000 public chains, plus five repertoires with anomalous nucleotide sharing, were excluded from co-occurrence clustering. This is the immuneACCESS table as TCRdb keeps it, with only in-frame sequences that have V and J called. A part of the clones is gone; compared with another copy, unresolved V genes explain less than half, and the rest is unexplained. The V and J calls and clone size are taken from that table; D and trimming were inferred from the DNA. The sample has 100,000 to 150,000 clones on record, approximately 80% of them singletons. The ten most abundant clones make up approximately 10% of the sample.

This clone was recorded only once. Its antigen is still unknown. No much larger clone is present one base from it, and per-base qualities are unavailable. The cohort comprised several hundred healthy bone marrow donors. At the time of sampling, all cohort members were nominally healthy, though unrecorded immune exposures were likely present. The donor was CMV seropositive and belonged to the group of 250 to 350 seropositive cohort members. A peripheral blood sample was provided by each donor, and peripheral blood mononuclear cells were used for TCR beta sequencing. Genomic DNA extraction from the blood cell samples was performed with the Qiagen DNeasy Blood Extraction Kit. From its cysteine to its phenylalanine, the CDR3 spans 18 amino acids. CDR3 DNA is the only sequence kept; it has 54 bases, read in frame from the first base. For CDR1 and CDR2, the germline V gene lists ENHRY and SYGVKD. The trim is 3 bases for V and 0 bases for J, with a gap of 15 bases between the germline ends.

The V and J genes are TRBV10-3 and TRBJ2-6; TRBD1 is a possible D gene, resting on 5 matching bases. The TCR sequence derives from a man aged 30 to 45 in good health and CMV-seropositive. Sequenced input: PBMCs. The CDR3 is CAISDYRLPRSGANVLTF. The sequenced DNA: TGTGCCATCAGTGATTACAGGTTGCCCCGCTCTGGGGCCAACGTCCTGACTTTC.